This T cell receptor (beta chain) derives from a study of blood T cells in healthy people across ages (dated by TCRdb to between 2015 and 2016). In terms of the full investigation: In model experiments, roughly one uniquely barcoded TCR beta cDNA molecule per two T cells was captured by template switching. Using deep sequencing normalized with unique cDNA molecular identifiers, the study measured how TCR beta repertoire diversity changes with age. The study analyzed two additional independent replicas of 1 million unique cDNA reads from the same blood draw for two donors, one aged 18 to 30 and one aged 80 or older. The donors were divided into four age groups: young (average approximately 17 years), middle-aged (about 40), aged (under 70) and long-lived (nearly 85). Donors of different ages were randomly distributed across sequencing lanes to avoid experimental bias. Study-wide conclusions, independent of this receptor: The percentage of naive T cells measured by flow cytometry correlated strongly with observed TCR beta diversity. Because donor CMV infection status was unknown, age-related changes in expanded clonotypes were potentially confounded. As age increased, observed TCR beta diversity per million T cells dropped in a roughly linear way, and a significant reduction was already evident by age 40. Bulk unsorted PBMC profiling prevented conclusive comparison of naive and antigen-experienced compartments. Compared with the aged group, the long-lived group had more naive CD4+ T cells, fewer expanded clones and increased TCR diversity, a pattern suggesting age selection. Total diversity estimates from one million sequenced T cells were considered lower bounds and underestimates.

The donors were around 39 Caucasian individuals from Russia, aged about 6 to 100 years, who were systemically healthy. Each donor gave approximately 9.3 milliliters of peripheral blood, collected into EDTA-treated Vacutainer tubes. PBMCs were isolated by Ficoll-Paque density-gradient centrifugation, with at least 6 million obtained per sample. Trizol reagent was used to extract total RNA from the PBMCs, yielding at least 5 micrograms per sample. For every donor, an aliquot of PBMCs went through flow cytometry to measure the percentages of naive CD45RAhigh/CD27high T cells. In the germline V gene, CDR1 corresponds to ENHRY and CDR2 to SYGVKD. The CDR3 goes from the cysteine to the phenylalanine over 12 residues. Only the CDR3 region is kept as DNA, spanning 36 bases read in frame from base 1. Concerning this clonotype itself: What antigen it recognizes has not been identified. Per-base quality was not reported, and no clone a single base away is much larger than it.

The method behind the library was 5' RACE. Sequencing took place on an Illumina HiSeq 2500. A second PCR of about 6 to 12 cycles was run with a J-beta primer mix and a sample-barcoded 5' primer. A unique molecular identifier was introduced onto each TCR beta cDNA molecule by a template-switch 5' adaptor carrying 12 random nucleotides. Each sample yielded at least 2.5 million CDR3-containing paired-end reads. First-strand cDNA synthesis was performed from all RNA using the Mint cDNA synthesis kit, with priming by a TRBC-specific oligonucleotide. All cDNA was treated with uracil-DNA glycosylase and then went through a first 18-cycle PCR with the universal primers M1SS and BC2_uni_R. From the authors' description of their analysis: For normalization, 1 million high-quality reads, each with a distinct molecular identifier, were randomly selected from each sample. Reads with shared molecular identifiers were discarded instead of being binned into consensus sequences. CDR3 identification, clonotype clustering and error correction used MiTCR with a Q25 quality threshold and the strictest error-elimination algorithm. Lower-bound total TCR beta diversity was estimated with a nonparametric unseen species model using Euler transformation. TCRdb cleaned the public reads at Q25 with fastp, built clones with MiXCR and kept in-frame beta chains. Entries that share a CDR3 protein sequence are merged under the most common genes and DNA. The V and J calls and clone size are TCRdb's, not the authors'. This sample has 1.5 million to 2 million distinct CDR3 sequences in its table, and roughly 28% of those were observed once. The top ten clones comprise 6.5% to 8.5% of the sample.

Sequenced: blood. The sequence derives from a woman in her 30s in good health. This sequence uses TRBV10-3 and TRBJ2-5, with 7 bases matching TRBD1. Judging by the DNA end, TRBJ2-7 fits better; the J call may be wrong. The DNA sequence is as follows: TGTGCCATCGGGACAGAAGGCTACGAGCAGTACTTC. Its protein is CAIGTEGYEQYF.